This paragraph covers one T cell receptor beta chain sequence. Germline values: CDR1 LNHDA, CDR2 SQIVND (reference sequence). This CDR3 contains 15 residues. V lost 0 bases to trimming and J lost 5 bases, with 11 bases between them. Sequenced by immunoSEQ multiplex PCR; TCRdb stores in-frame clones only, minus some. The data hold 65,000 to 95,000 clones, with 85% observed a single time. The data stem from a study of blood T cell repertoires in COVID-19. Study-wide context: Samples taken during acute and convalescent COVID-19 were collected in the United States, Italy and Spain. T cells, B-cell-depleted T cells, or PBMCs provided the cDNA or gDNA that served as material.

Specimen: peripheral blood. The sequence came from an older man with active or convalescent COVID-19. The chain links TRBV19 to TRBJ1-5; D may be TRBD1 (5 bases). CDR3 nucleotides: TGTGCCAGTAGTATAGAGCGGAGGGGAGATCAGCCCCAGCATTTT. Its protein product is CASSIERRGDQPQHF.